This T cell receptor beta chain was captured in a study of T cells expressing NK-cell markers. CDR1 is SGHKS and CDR2 is YYEKEE in the germline V gene (reference sequence). This CDR3 spans 15 amino acids. No DNA is given; TCRdb re-called the 5' RACE reads and lists each CDR3 protein once. Its listing shows about 390,000 distinct CDR3 sequences. The J gene is TRBJ2-2, the V gene TRBV5-5; TCRdb designates TRBD2, a call that cannot be tested without DNA. This sequence originates from a woman between 45 and 65 years old in good health. Source material: blood T cells: a sorted CD56 or NKG2C T cell subset, CD4+ or CD8+ T cells, or bulk PBMC T cells (not recorded which). The CDR3 region is CASSLDGKATGELFF.